Below are 8 T cell receptor beta chains sequenced from a single sample in a study of blood T cell repertoires in COVID-19. TCRdb's table, derived via immunoSEQ multiplex PCR, lists solely in-frame clones and lacks some. The table includes some 74,000 clones, more than 70% detected once. Sequences were obtained from peripheral blood. The receptor set was obtained from a woman older than 75 with acute or convalescent COVID-19.

V usage is TRBV28 and J usage is TRBJ1-2, with D hard to call. The CDR3 loop spans 11 amino acids. Trimming cost V 2 bases and J 7 bases, with 5 bases left between them. Looked up from germline, CDR1 is MDHEN and CDR2 is SYDVKM. CDR3 region: CASSLEFGYTF. In nucleotides, the CDR3 is TGTGCCAGCAGTTTAGAGTTTGGCTACACCTTC.

This clone is a singleton in its sample. The chain couples TRBV10-1 to TRBJ2-1; TRBD2 is a possible D gene (7 bases). In germline, CDR1 is WNHNN, CDR2 SYGVQD (reference sequence). The CDR3 runs 18 residues. Trimming left V 0 bases short and J 4 bases short, with 19 bases between. This CDR3 is CASSESNLGGGLYNEQFF. The CDR3 DNA reads TGCGCCAGCAGTGAGTCTAACCTGGGCGGGGGCCTTTACAATGAGCAGTTCTTC.

This clone appeared once. This chain connects TRBV30 to TRBJ2-5; D gene unclear. Trimming cost V 1 base and J 6 bases, with 9 bases left between them. There are 12 residues in the CDR3. Germline V gene lookup returns CDR1 GTSNPN and CDR2 SVGIG (reference sequence). CDR3 in amino acids: CAWSDGTKTQYF. Written as DNA, the CDR3 is TGTGCCTGGAGTGACGGTACGAAGACCCAGTACTTC.

A single count supports this clone. In nucleotides, the CDR3 is TGTGCCAGCAGTTTCGGACTAGCGGTGCAGTTCTTC. This gives the protein CASSFGLAVQFF. The V and J genes are TRBV12-3 or TRBV12-4 and TRBJ2-1; 10 bases are a match to TRBD2. With 3 bases clipped from V and 12 bases from J, the junction kept 2 bases outside the gene matches. This CDR3 comprises 12 residues.

The V gene is TRBV11-3, the J gene TRBJ2-1; 13 bases line up with TRBD2. The CDR3 is 17 amino acids. From germline, CDR1 is SGHNT and CDR2 YENEEA. With V trimmed by 1 base and J by 5 bases, 5 bases remained unmatched. CDR3 region: CASSLVAGLAGNNEQFF. The CDR3, as DNA: TGTGCCAGCAGCTTAGTGGCGGGACTAGCGGGGAACAATGAGCAGTTCTTC.

This chain joins TRBV30 and TRBJ2-7; 9 nucleotides match TRBD2. Germline V gene data show CDR1 as GTSNPN and CDR2 as SVGIG (reference sequence). Losses at the gene ends were 3 bases for V and 4 bases for J; bases not matched to a gene: 4. The CDR3 totals 13 residues. Written as DNA, the CDR3 is TGTGCCTGGAGATCCAGCGGGAGGTACGAGCAGTACTTC. It yields the protein CAWRSSGRYEQYF.

V gene TRBV25-1 combines with J gene TRBJ1-2; a weak D match, TRBD1 (5 bases). With 3 bases removed from V and 7 bases from J, the gap between germline ends came to 15 bases. This CDR3 is 14 amino acids long. CDR1 and CDR2 (germline): MGHDK, SYGVNS. Written as DNA, the CDR3 is TGTGCCAGCAGTGATCCGGGGGTCGTGCTTGGCTACACCTTC. This translates into CASSDPGVVLGYTF.

This chain links TRBV7-2 with TRBJ2-3, with a possible D match to TRBD2 (7 bases). Germline loops: CDR1 SGHTA, CDR2 FQGNSA. The CDR3 is 17 residues long. Trimming removed 4 bases at V and 4 bases at J, with 21 bases between. The CDR3 region has the DNA TGTGCCAGCAGCTCCCGAGGGCGGGGGCGTTTACCAGATACGCAGTATTTT. This translates into CASSSRGRGRLPDTQYF.